This T cell receptor beta chain was found in a study of blood T cell repertoires in COVID-19. CDR1 SGHAT and CDR2 FQNNGV come from the germline V gene. Trimming pared 3 bases from V and 0 bases from J, leaving 17 bases between. There are 17 residues in the CDR3. TCRdb keeps only in-frame clones here, not all; method: immunoSEQ multiplex PCR. The repertoire holds some 30,000 clones, with 70% to 90% as singletons. The receptor comes from a human donor in a cohort sampled during active COVID-19. Material for sequencing was peripheral blood. This chain connects TRBV11-2 to TRBJ1-1; the D gene is possibly TRBD1 (5 bases). Here the CDR3 DNA reads TGTGCCAGCAGCTTTCCAGGGCGTGCCGAGGTGAACACTGAAGCTTTCTTT. It translates to CASSFPGRAEVNTEAFF.